These T cell receptor beta chains were read from a single sample in a study of regulatory T cells in long-lasting Graves disease. From the multiplex PCR reads, TCRdb called clonotypes with MiXCR, one entry per CDR3 protein. The data hold under 700,000 distinct CDR3 sequences, with about 16% observed a single time. These data also formed part of another study, on T cells in Graves' hyperthyroidism and ophthalmopathy.

The sequences come from peripheral blood mononuclear cells (PBMCs), collected at new diagnosis, from a patient treated with antithyroid drugs. All receptors come from a woman aged 35-65 years with Graves disease. CDR3s include the opening cysteine and the closing phenylalanine or tryptophan. Each record gives: CDR3 protein, CDR3 DNA, D gene, J gene, V gene, clone size. A D gene is named only where the DNA matches it firmly. Clone size is not always given. Where it is, it says once, few, many or a class for expanded clones.

CDR3 protein: CASSLSSGAETQYF
CDR3 DNA: TGTGCCAGCAGCTTGTCCTCCGGGGCCGAAACCCAGTACTTC
D gene: NA
J gene: TRBJ2-5
V gene: TRBV7-3
clone size: few

CDR3 protein: CASTQGLNTEAFF
CDR3 DNA: TGTGCCAGCACCCAGGGACTCAACACTGAAGCTTTCTTT
D gene: NA
J gene: TRBJ1-1
V gene: TRBV6-1
clone size: many

CDR3 protein: CATITQETQYF
CDR3 DNA: TGTGCCACCATTACCCAAGAGACCCAGTACTTC
D gene: NA
J gene: TRBJ2-5
V gene: TRBV15
clone size: few

CDR3 protein: CASMAWGSADTQYF
CDR3 DNA: TGTGCCAGCATGGCCTGGGGCTCTGCAGATACGCAGTATTTT
D gene: NA
J gene: TRBJ2-3
V gene: TRBV2
clone size: NA

CDR3 protein: CASSQDWDRGMNTEAFF
CDR3 DNA: TGTGCCAGCAGCCAAGATTGGGACAGGGGAATGAACACTGAAGCTTTCTTT
D gene: TRBD1
J gene: TRBJ1-1
V gene: TRBV4-2
clone size: NA

CDR3 protein: CASSTYWLDGYGYTF
CDR3 DNA: TGTGCCAGCAGCACCTACTGGCTTGACGGCTATGGCTACACCTTC
D gene: NA
J gene: TRBJ1-2
V gene: TRBV28
clone size: many

CDR3 protein: CASSQSAEAFF
CDR3 DNA: TGTGCCAGCTCACAATCAGCTGAAGCTTTCTTT
D gene: NA
J gene: TRBJ1-1
V gene: TRBV18
clone size: many

CDR3 protein: CAISDMVDSPLHF
CDR3 DNA: TGTGCCATCAGTGATATGGTGGATTCACCCCTCCACTTT
D gene: NA
J gene: TRBJ1-6
V gene: TRBV10-3
clone size: few

CDR3 protein: CASSSSRFTDTQYF
CDR3 DNA: TGTGCCAGCAGCTCTTCGCGGTTCACAGATACGCAGTATTTT
D gene: NA
J gene: TRBJ2-3
V gene: TRBV7-8
clone size: many

CDR3 protein: CSARDSGDYSNQPQHF
CDR3 DNA: TGCAGTGCTAGAGACAGTGGGGATTATAGCAATCAGCCCCAGCATTTT
D gene: NA
J gene: TRBJ1-5
V gene: TRBV20-1
clone size: NA

CDR3 protein: CASILAGTGGTEAFF
CDR3 DNA: TGTGCCAGCATCCTTGCCGGGACAGGAGGCACTGAAGCTTTCTTT
D gene: TRBD1
J gene: TRBJ1-1
V gene: TRBV3-1
clone size: NA

CDR3 protein: CASSEGTVHEQYF
CDR3 DNA: TGTGCCAGCAGCGAAGGGACAGTGCACGAGCAGTACTTC
D gene: TRBD1
J gene: TRBJ2-7
V gene: TRBV5-6
clone size: NA

CDR3 protein: CASSQDRTASYEQYF
CDR3 DNA: TGTGCCAGCAGCCAAGACCGGACAGCGTCCTACGAGCAGTACTTC
D gene: NA
J gene: TRBJ2-7
V gene: TRBV3-1
clone size: many

CDR3 protein: CASSQESRGRNEQFF
CDR3 DNA: TGTGCCAGCAGCCAAGAATCGCGGGGACGGAATGAGCAGTTCTTC
D gene: NA
J gene: TRBJ2-1
V gene: TRBV3-1
clone size: many

CDR3 protein: CASSQAGQGNEKLFF
CDR3 DNA: TGCGCCAGCAGCCAAGCCGGACAGGGGAATGAAAAACTGTTTTTT
D gene: TRBD1
J gene: TRBJ1-4
V gene: TRBV4-1
clone size: few

CDR3 protein: CASTFTLSGGLDTQYF
CDR3 DNA: TGTGCCAGCACTTTTACCCTCAGCGGGGGCTTAGATACGCAGTATTTT
D gene: TRBD2
J gene: TRBJ2-3
V gene: TRBV27
clone size: NA

CDR3 protein: CASTNSTGPQGIYGYTF
CDR3 DNA: TGTGCCAGCACCAATTCGACCGGGCCCCAGGGAATCTATGGCTACACCTTC
D gene: NA
J gene: TRBJ1-2
V gene: TRBV27
clone size: many

CDR3 protein: CSARNSNTGELFF
CDR3 DNA: TGCAGTGCTAGAAACTCCAACACCGGGGAGCTGTTTTTT
D gene: NA
J gene: TRBJ2-2
V gene: TRBV20-1
clone size: NA

CDR3 protein: CASSLGELGNYEQYF
CDR3 DNA: TGTGCCAGCAGCTTGGGGGAGCTGGGGAACTACGAGCAGTACTTC
D gene: NA
J gene: TRBJ2-7
V gene: TRBV5-6
clone size: many

CDR3 protein: CAWSVQRYHMNTEAFF
CDR3 DNA: TGTGCCTGGAGTGTACAACGGTACCATATGAACACTGAAGCTTTCTTT
D gene: NA
J gene: TRBJ1-1
V gene: TRBV30
clone size: NA

CDR3 protein: CASSLEGAGNTEAFF
CDR3 DNA: TGCGCCAGCAGCTTGGAGGGCGCAGGGAACACTGAAGCTTTCTTT
D gene: NA
J gene: TRBJ1-1
V gene: TRBV5-1
clone size: many

CDR3 protein: CSVTGSSGEAFF
CDR3 DNA: TGCAGCGTTACAGGGAGTTCAGGTGAAGCTTTCTTT
D gene: NA
J gene: TRBJ1-1
V gene: TRBV29-1
clone size: many

CDR3 protein: CAWRPTNRDRDWSEQFF
CDR3 DNA: TGTGCCTGGAGACCCACGAACCGGGACAGGGATTGGAGTGAGCAGTTCTTC
D gene: TRBD1
J gene: TRBJ2-1
V gene: TRBV30
clone size: few

CDR3 protein: CASSEGGIRSNQPQHF
CDR3 DNA: TGTGCCAGCAGTGAAGGGGGGATTCGGAGCAATCAGCCCCAGCATTTT
D gene: NA
J gene: TRBJ1-5
V gene: TRBV2
clone size: NA

CDR3 protein: CASSQEKRVGEQFF
CDR3 DNA: TGCGCCAGCAGCCAAGAGAAGAGAGTGGGTGAGCAGTTCTTC
D gene: NA
J gene: TRBJ2-1
V gene: TRBV4-1
clone size: NA

CDR3 protein: CASGPPGQGTTGELFF
CDR3 DNA: TGTGCTAGTGGTCCACCGGGACAGGGGACGACCGGGGAGCTGTTTTTT
D gene: TRBD1
J gene: TRBJ2-2
V gene: TRBV12-5
clone size: NA

CDR3 protein: CASSTNYEGYTF
CDR3 DNA: TGTGCCAGTAGTACCAATTATGAAGGCTACACCTTC
D gene: NA
J gene: TRBJ1-2
V gene: TRBV19
clone size: few

CDR3 protein: CASTLGTINNEQFF
CDR3 DNA: TGTGCCAGCACTCTGGGGACGATTAACAATGAGCAGTTCTTC
D gene: NA
J gene: TRBJ2-1
V gene: TRBV3-1
clone size: NA

CDR3 protein: CASSQVPNTGELFF
CDR3 DNA: TGTGCCAGCAGCCAAGTTCCGAACACCGGGGAGCTGTTTTTT
D gene: NA
J gene: TRBJ2-2
V gene: TRBV3-1
clone size: many

CDR3 protein: CASSFSGGAGNEQFF
CDR3 DNA: TGTGCCAGCAGTTTTAGCGGGGGGGCCGGAAATGAGCAGTTCTTC
D gene: TRBD2
J gene: TRBJ2-1
V gene: TRBV11-3
clone size: many

CDR3 protein: CASKTYGGSQPQHF
CDR3 DNA: TGTGCCAGCAAAACGTACGGGGGAAGTCAGCCCCAGCATTTT
D gene: NA
J gene: TRBJ1-5
V gene: TRBV12-3/TRBV12-4
clone size: many

CDR3 protein: CSVEDRRGNTEAFF
CDR3 DNA: TGCAGCGTTGAAGATCGCAGGGGAAACACTGAAGCTTTCTTT
D gene: NA
J gene: TRBJ1-1
V gene: TRBV29-1
clone size: NA

CDR3 protein: CSARETGFTGEAFF
CDR3 DNA: TGCAGTGCTAGAGAGACCGGGTTCACGGGGGAAGCTTTCTTT
D gene: NA
J gene: TRBJ1-1
V gene: TRBV20-1
clone size: many

CDR3 protein: CASSYSIQGMSDEAFF
CDR3 DNA: TGTGCCAGCAGTTACTCGATCCAGGGTATGAGTGATGAAGCTTTCTTT
D gene: NA
J gene: TRBJ1-1
V gene: TRBV11-2
clone size: NA

CDR3 protein: CASSLGQGIYEQYF
CDR3 DNA: TGCGCCAGCAGCTTGGGCCAGGGAATCTACGAGCAGTACTTC
D gene: NA
J gene: TRBJ2-7
V gene: TRBV5-1
clone size: few

CDR3 protein: CASSMGWGGEETQYF
CDR3 DNA: TGTGCCAGCAGTATGGGCTGGGGGGGTGAGGAGACCCAGTACTTC
D gene: TRBD2
J gene: TRBJ2-5
V gene: TRBV27
clone size: few

CDR3 protein: CASTYRELMNTEAFF
CDR3 DNA: TGTGCCAGCACCTACCGTGAACTGATGAACACTGAAGCTTTCTTT
D gene: NA
J gene: TRBJ1-1
V gene: TRBV6-1
clone size: few

CDR3 protein: CASGLVLGGRTRQPQHF
CDR3 DNA: TGTGCTAGTGGTTTGGTACTTGGGGGGCGGACGCGTCAGCCCCAGCATTTT
D gene: NA
J gene: TRBJ1-5
V gene: TRBV12-5
clone size: many

CDR3 protein: CASSWRETQYF
CDR3 DNA: TGTGCCAGCAGTTGGAGGGAGACCCAGTACTTC
D gene: NA
J gene: TRBJ2-5
V gene: TRBV12-3/TRBV12-4
clone size: many

CDR3 protein: CASSFAVRGYTF
CDR3 DNA: TGTGCCAGCAGCTTCGCTGTGAGGGGCTACACCTTC
D gene: NA
J gene: TRBJ1-2
V gene: TRBV28
clone size: many

CDR3 protein: CASSQLTHQETQYF
CDR3 DNA: TGCGCCAGCAGCCAGCTGACTCACCAAGAGACCCAGTACTTC
D gene: NA
J gene: TRBJ2-5
V gene: TRBV4-1
clone size: few

CDR3 protein: CASSFSSGVTDTQYF
CDR3 DNA: TGTGCCAGCAGTTTTTCTAGCGGGGTAACAGATACGCAGTATTTT
D gene: TRBD2
J gene: TRBJ2-3
V gene: TRBV12-3/TRBV12-4
clone size: many

CDR3 protein: CASSPMRTEEGNTIYF
CDR3 DNA: TGTGCCAGCTCACCGATGAGGACGGAAGAAGGAAACACCATATATTTT
D gene: NA
J gene: TRBJ1-3
V gene: TRBV18
clone size: many

CDR3 protein: CASSGTGRNVLTF
CDR3 DNA: TGTGCCAGCAGCGGGACAGGGCGGAACGTCCTGACTTTC
D gene: TRBD1
J gene: TRBJ2-6
V gene: TRBV13
clone size: many

CDR3 protein: CASSYSVAGTNTEAFF
CDR3 DNA: TGTGCCAGCAGTTACAGTGTGGCTGGGACGAACACTGAAGCTTTCTTT
D gene: NA
J gene: TRBJ1-1
V gene: TRBV28
clone size: many

CDR3 protein: CASSLEDRTGQPQHF
CDR3 DNA: TGTGCCAGCTCACTTGAGGACAGGACCGGTCAGCCCCAGCATTTT
D gene: TRBD1
J gene: TRBJ1-5
V gene: TRBV18
clone size: NA

CDR3 protein: CASSLQGYQETQYF
CDR3 DNA: TGTGCCAGTAGCCTACAGGGGTACCAAGAGACCCAGTACTTC
D gene: TRBD1
J gene: TRBJ2-5
V gene: TRBV19
clone size: NA

CDR3 protein: CASSLDGGASNYGYTF
CDR3 DNA: TGTGCCAGCAGTTTAGATGGGGGGGCGTCTAACTATGGCTACACCTTC
D gene: NA
J gene: TRBJ1-2
V gene: TRBV12-3/TRBV12-4
clone size: many

CDR3 protein: CASRRGNEQYF
CDR3 DNA: TGTGCCAGCAGAAGGGGGAATGAGCAGTACTTC
D gene: NA
J gene: TRBJ2-7
V gene: TRBV12-3/TRBV12-4
clone size: NA

CDR3 protein: CASTPSGVGGTQYF
CDR3 DNA: TGTGCCAGCACCCCGAGTGGAGTTGGTGGGACCCAGTACTTC
D gene: NA
J gene: TRBJ2-5
V gene: TRBV7-8
clone size: few

CDR3 protein: CASSLVDRTEAFF
CDR3 DNA: TGCGCCAGCAGCTTGGTGGACCGCACTGAAGCTTTCTTT
D gene: NA
J gene: TRBJ1-1
V gene: TRBV5-1
clone size: many

CDR3 protein: CASSPLPGQGDFYGYTF
CDR3 DNA: TGTGCCAGCTCACCCCTGCCGGGACAGGGGGATTTCTATGGCTACACCTTC
D gene: TRBD1
J gene: TRBJ1-2
V gene: TRBV18
clone size: few

CDR3 protein: CASSSSTWGGYTF
CDR3 DNA: TGTGCCAGCAGCTCCTCAACTTGGGGAGGCTACACCTTC
D gene: NA
J gene: TRBJ1-2
V gene: TRBV11-3
clone size: many